A selection of T cell receptor beta chains follows, all from one sample in a study of blood T cell repertoires in COVID-19. Clones were sequenced by immunoSEQ multiplex PCR, and TCRdb holds only the in-frame ones, with some missing. The sample has roughly 76,000 clones; 90% are singletons. Source material: peripheral blood. Receptors were obtained from a man aged 50-60 years with acute or convalescent COVID-19. CDR3s include the opening cysteine and the closing phenylalanine or tryptophan. Fields, in order: V gene, clone size, CDR3 length, CDR3 protein. Part of the rows lack a size; the others show once, few, many or a class for expanded clones.

v_call: TRBV12-2; clone_size: .; cdr3_length: 14; cdr3_aa: CASRESPGQGPYTF
v_call: TRBV19; clone_size: .; cdr3_length: 15; cdr3_aa: CASSILDRPTYGYTF
v_call: TRBV7-3; clone_size: .; cdr3_length: 16; cdr3_aa: CASSSAGTSGNNEQFF
v_call: TRBV7-6; clone_size: .; cdr3_length: 16; cdr3_aa: CASSLSGQVSYNEQFF
v_call: TRBV19; clone_size: .; cdr3_length: 12; cdr3_aa: CASTEYTGELFF
v_call: TRBV7-9; clone_size: .; cdr3_length: 12; cdr3_aa: CASSSYTGELFF
v_call: TRBV9; clone_size: .; cdr3_length: 17; cdr3_aa: CASSSHSSGGAPGELFF
v_call: TRBV11-3; clone_size: .; cdr3_length: 14; cdr3_aa: CASSSRGGGGEQFF
v_call: TRBV27; clone_size: few; cdr3_length: 15; cdr3_aa: CASSARRHLNTEAFF
v_call: TRBV23-1; clone_size: .; cdr3_length: 17; cdr3_aa: CASSRKRGRLAKNIQYF
v_call: TRBV29-1; clone_size: .; cdr3_length: 15; cdr3_aa: CSVDGLAEGSYEQYF
v_call: TRBV11-2; clone_size: once; cdr3_length: 15; cdr3_aa: CASSTRVGLNTEAFF
v_call: TRBV18; clone_size: .; cdr3_length: 14; cdr3_aa: CASSPPGGNTEAFF
v_call: TRBV6-5; clone_size: .; cdr3_length: 15; cdr3_aa: CASSYGAGSGNTIYF
v_call: TRBV11-2; clone_size: .; cdr3_length: 15; cdr3_aa: CASSRGWSSHNEQFF
v_call: TRBV2; clone_size: .; cdr3_length: 15; cdr3_aa: CASSVEVPNTGELFF
v_call: TRBV6-2/TRBV6-3; clone_size: .; cdr3_length: 15; cdr3_aa: CASSWDRGTYNEQFF
v_call: TRBV19; clone_size: .; cdr3_length: 14; cdr3_aa: CASRMGRRDSKQFF
v_call: TRBV15; clone_size: .; cdr3_length: 15; cdr3_aa: CATSRAGGEGEKLFF
v_call: TRBV6-1; clone_size: .; cdr3_length: 11; cdr3_aa: CATDFLQKQFF
v_call: TRBV7-2; clone_size: .; cdr3_length: 14; cdr3_aa: CASSSTQGNYGYTF
v_call: TRBV6-5; clone_size: .; cdr3_length: 13; cdr3_aa: CASWGHNTGELFF
v_call: TRBV2; clone_size: .; cdr3_length: 14; cdr3_aa: CASETSGPYNEQFF
v_call: TRBV9; clone_size: .; cdr3_length: 14; cdr3_aa: CASSAGQGGSPLHF
v_call: TRBV19; clone_size: .; cdr3_length: 17; cdr3_aa: CASSIRTGVLGTDTQYF
v_call: TRBV28; clone_size: once; cdr3_length: 15; cdr3_aa: CASSLLTVPNYGYTF
v_call: TRBV27; clone_size: .; cdr3_length: 14; cdr3_aa: CASSLGTAYNEQFF
v_call: TRBV7-8; clone_size: few; cdr3_length: 16; cdr3_aa: CASSLSTGGGQETQYF
v_call: TRBV4-3; clone_size: .; cdr3_length: 19; cdr3_aa: CASSQEGATGAGGRGIQYF
v_call: TRBV7-8; clone_size: once; cdr3_length: 21; cdr3_aa: CASSLARGQGDGGTSTDTQYF
v_call: TRBV4-3; clone_size: .; cdr3_length: 13; cdr3_aa: CASSYDRPTEAFF
v_call: TRBV3-1/TRBV3-2; clone_size: .; cdr3_length: 14; cdr3_aa: CASSQPGPGVEQYF
v_call: TRBV24-1; clone_size: .; cdr3_length: 16; cdr3_aa: CATSEGTSERTDTQYF
v_call: TRBV21-1; clone_size: .; cdr3_length: 14; cdr3_aa: CASSYRLLLYEQYF
v_call: TRBV7-9; clone_size: .; cdr3_length: 18; cdr3_aa: CASSLWGTGGTRDEKLFF
v_call: TRBV6-6; clone_size: .; cdr3_length: 15; cdr3_aa: CASSLRLAGLNEQYF
v_call: TRBV4-2; clone_size: .; cdr3_length: 19; cdr3_aa: CASSQASPLAGSSYNEQFF
v_call: TRBV5-6; clone_size: .; cdr3_length: 15; cdr3_aa: CASSLAGSGTGELFF
v_call: TRBV19; clone_size: .; cdr3_length: 14; cdr3_aa: CASSHRGGEETQYF
v_call: TRBV19; clone_size: .; cdr3_length: 14; cdr3_aa: CASTKTWYTGELFF
v_call: TRBV2; clone_size: .; cdr3_length: 15; cdr3_aa: CASSEARGGGNTIYF
v_call: TRBV7-6; clone_size: .; cdr3_length: 15; cdr3_aa: CASSERLAGEETQYF
v_call: TRBV4-2; clone_size: .; cdr3_length: 20; cdr3_aa: CASSRGLAGGLVDSYNEQFF
v_call: TRBV7-3; clone_size: .; cdr3_length: 15; cdr3_aa: CASSSQGRGNSPLHF
v_call: TRBV19; clone_size: once; cdr3_length: 15; cdr3_aa: CASSILTGGVETQYF
v_call: TRBV6-6; clone_size: .; cdr3_length: 16; cdr3_aa: CASRRQGVNSTDTQYF
v_call: TRBV7-2; clone_size: .; cdr3_length: 12; cdr3_aa: CASSPGPYEQYF
v_call: TRBV30; clone_size: .; cdr3_length: 14; cdr3_aa: CAWSFGQGNQPQHF
v_call: TRBV7-2; clone_size: once; cdr3_length: 15; cdr3_aa: CASSLERSSGNTIYF
v_call: TRBV9; clone_size: .; cdr3_length: 16; cdr3_aa: CASSVGTAVEGNIQYF
v_call: TRBV24-1; clone_size: .; cdr3_length: 15; cdr3_aa: CATSDPTGGVYGYTF
v_call: TRBV6-5; clone_size: once; cdr3_length: 15; cdr3_aa: CASSYEGSSGNTIYF
v_call: TRBV15; clone_size: .; cdr3_length: 14; cdr3_aa: CATSRKTGETEAFF
v_call: TRBV6-5; clone_size: once; cdr3_length: 14; cdr3_aa: CASSSGQVNTEAFF
v_call: TRBV12-3/TRBV12-4; clone_size: .; cdr3_length: 13; cdr3_aa: CASLTGMNTEAFF
v_call: TRBV5-1; clone_size: .; cdr3_length: 20; cdr3_aa: CASSPLRGDRGEATNEKLFF
v_call: TRBV9; clone_size: once; cdr3_length: 13; cdr3_aa: CASSVAHTGELFF
v_call: TRBV27; clone_size: .; cdr3_length: 17; cdr3_aa: CASSLSPGAGGPGELFF
v_call: TRBV21-1; clone_size: .; cdr3_length: 15; cdr3_aa: CASSKAHRQNEKLFF
v_call: TRBV15; clone_size: .; cdr3_length: 16; cdr3_aa: CATSRGGQGMNTEAFF